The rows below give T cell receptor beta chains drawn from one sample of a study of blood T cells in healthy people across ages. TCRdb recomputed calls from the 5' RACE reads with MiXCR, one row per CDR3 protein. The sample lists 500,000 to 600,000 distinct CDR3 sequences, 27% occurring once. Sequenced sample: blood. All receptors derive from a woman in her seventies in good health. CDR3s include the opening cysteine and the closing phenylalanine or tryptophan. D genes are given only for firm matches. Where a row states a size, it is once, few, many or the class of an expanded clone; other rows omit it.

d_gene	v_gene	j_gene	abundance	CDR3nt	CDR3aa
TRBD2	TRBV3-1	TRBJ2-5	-	TGTGCCAGCAGCCGCGGAACTAGCGGACGGGGGACCCAGTACTTC	CASSRGTSGRGTQYF
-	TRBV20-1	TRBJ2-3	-	TGCAGTGCCGAGTGGCGGGGCCTCACAGATACGCAGTATTTT	CSAEWRGLTDTQYF
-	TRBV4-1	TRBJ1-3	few	TGCGCCAGCAGCTCTGGGGGGACTCAAAGAGGAAACACCATATATTTT	CASSSGGTQRGNTIYF
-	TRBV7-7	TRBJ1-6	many	TGTGCTAGCAGTCCAACGAGAGATTCACCCCTCCACTTT	CASSPTRDSPLHF
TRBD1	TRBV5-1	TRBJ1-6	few	TGCGCCAGCAGCACCGGACAGGTGAATTCACCCCTCCACTTT	CASSTGQVNSPLHF
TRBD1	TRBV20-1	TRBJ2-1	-	TGCAGTGCTACGTCCGGGACAGCTTTTCGGGGAGAGCAGTTCTTC	CSATSGTAFRGEQFF
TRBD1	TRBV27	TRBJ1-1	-	TGTGCCAGCAGAAGACAGGGGGCCACTGAAGCTTTCTTT	CASRRQGATEAFF
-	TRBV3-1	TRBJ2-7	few	TGTGCCAGCAGGCCGACAGAAGGGCCCTACGAGCAGTACTTC	CASRPTEGPYEQYF
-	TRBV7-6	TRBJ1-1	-	TGTGCCAGCAGCCGAGACCAGAACACTGAAGCTTTCTTT	CASSRDQNTEAFF
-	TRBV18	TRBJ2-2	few	TGTGCCAGCTCACCATCCCCCGGGGAGCTGTTTTTT	CASSPSPGELFF
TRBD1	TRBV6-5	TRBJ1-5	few	TGTGCCAGCAGTCGCACTGGACAGGGGTATCAGCCCCAGCATTTT	CASSRTGQGYQPQHF
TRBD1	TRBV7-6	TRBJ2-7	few	TGTGCCAGCAGCTCGCAACAGGGGGCCTACGAGCAGTACTTC	CASSSQQGAYEQYF
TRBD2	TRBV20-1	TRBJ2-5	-	TGCAGTGGGGGGGGGGACCAAGAGACCCAGTACTTC	CSGGGDQETQYF
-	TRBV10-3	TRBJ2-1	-	TGTGCCATCAGTGACCTTACAGGTACTGAGCAGTTCTTC	CAISDLTGTEQFF
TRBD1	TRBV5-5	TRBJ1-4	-	TGTGCCAGCAGCTTGATGCGACAGGGCTGGGAAAAACTGTTTTTT	CASSLMRQGWEKLFF
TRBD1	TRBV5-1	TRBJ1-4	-	TGCGCCAGCAAGGCCGGGACAGAGAATGAAAAACTGTTTTTT	CASKAGTENEKLFF
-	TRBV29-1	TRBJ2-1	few	TGCAGCGTTGTTGAACAGAACCCAAGCTCCTACAATGAGCAGTTCTTC	CSVVEQNPSSYNEQFF
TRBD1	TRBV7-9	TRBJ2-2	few	TGTGCCAGCAGCTCCACGACAGGGGGCCAAAACGGGGAGCTGTTTTTT	CASSSTTGGQNGELFF
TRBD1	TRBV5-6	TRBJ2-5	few	TGTGCCAGCAGCTCTAACAGGGGAGAGACCCAGTACTTC	CASSSNRGETQYF
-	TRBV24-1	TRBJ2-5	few	TGTGCCACCAGTGACCCCCCCCTAGGGGGGGCGTATGGGACCCAGTACTTC	CATSDPPLGGAYGTQYF
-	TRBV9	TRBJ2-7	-	TGTGCCAGCAGCGTAGGGACTACGGGCTACGAGCAGTACTTC	CASSVGTTGYEQYF
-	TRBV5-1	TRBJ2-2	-	TGCGCCAGCAGTAAGGCAGCCTCGAACACCGGGGAGCTGTTTTTT	CASSKAASNTGELFF
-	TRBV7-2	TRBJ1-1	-	TGTGCCACCCTTCGCATAAGCACTGAAGCTTTCTTT	CATLRISTEAFF
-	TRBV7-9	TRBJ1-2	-	TGTGCCAGCAGCGCTTTGTCGGTGTCTAACTATGGCTACACCTTC	CASSALSVSNYGYTF
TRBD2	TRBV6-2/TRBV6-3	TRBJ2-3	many	TGTGCCAGCAGTTCCTTCGGAGCGGGGGGGCCCACAGATACGCAGTATTTT	CASSSFGAGGPTDTQYF
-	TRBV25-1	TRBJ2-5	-	TGTGCCAGCAGTGCGCCGACTAGTCAAGAGACCCAGTACTTC	CASSAPTSQETQYF
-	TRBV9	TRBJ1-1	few	TGTGCCAGCAGCGCCATCAGGGAGGGGGGTGAAGCTTTCTTT	CASSAIREGGEAFF
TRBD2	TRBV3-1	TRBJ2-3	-	TGTGCCAGCAGAGGTCGACGGGGGGGCACAGATACGCAGTATTTT	CASRGRRGGTDTQYF